A single T cell receptor (beta chain) is shown here with its context. This clonotype was found a few times. The antigen it recognizes is unknown. No base qualities exist here, and no much larger clone lies one base off it. The record originates from a study of T-cell reconstitution after alpha-beta-depleted transplantation in children listed by TCRdb under 2016. For the wider study: Using TCR repertoire profiling, the study quantitatively followed how T-cell immune reconstitution unfolded in children after TCRalphabeta/CD19-depleted allogeneic hematopoietic cell transplantation.

The CDR3 starts with the cysteine, ends with the phenylalanine, and has 12 residues. The read is trimmed to its CDR3 DNA, 36 bases read in frame from base 1. Trimming takes 1 base from V and 5 bases from J, and the germline ends sit 8 bases apart. As encoded in the germline V gene (reference sequence), CDR1 is GTSNPN while CDR2 is SVGIG. Libraries were prepared through PCR. For sequencing, an Illumina HiSeq 2500 was employed. Molecular barcoding was employed in the preparation of TCR libraries, with unique molecular identifiers being used to normalize TCRbeta repertoire quantification. TCRdb cleaned the public reads at Q25 with fastp, built clones with MiXCR and kept in-frame beta chains. Identical CDR3 protein sequences are pooled into one entry, listed with their most common genes and DNA. This sample is represented by about 600,000 distinct CDR3 sequences; over 9.5% of them were singletons. The ten biggest clones cover approximately 4.1% of the sample.

The receptor comes from a human donor who donated a stem cell graft to a child with acute myeloid leukemia. The specimen comprised PBMCs from the stem cell graft donor, sampled from the stem cell graft. Recombination joined TRBV30 with TRBJ2-5, with TRBD2 perhaps the D gene, on 5 matching bases. The nucleotide sequence is TGTGCCTGGAGTGAGGGCGGGGAGACCCAGTACTTC. Its coded protein is CAWSEGGETQYF.